The 9 T cell receptor beta chains below all came from one sample that was sequenced in a study of blood T cells in healthy people across ages. The second PCR ran about 6 to 12 cycles with a sample-barcoded 5' primer and J-beta primers. TCRdb itself ran the 5' RACE reads through MiXCR, one entry per CDR3 protein. The repertoire holds roughly 1,700,000 distinct CDR3 sequences, with roughly 30% as singletons. Sequenced input: blood. The receptor source for this set is a woman between 25 and 40 years old in good health.

This clonotype was counted only a few times. The chain carries TRBV28 and TRBJ2-3, with D possibly being TRBD2 (6 bases). The length of the CDR3 is 15 residues. Trimming cost V 2 bases and J 2 bases, with 11 bases left between them. Germline V gene lookup returns CDR1 MDHEN and CDR2 SYDVKM. CDR3 loop: CASSLTGTYTDTQYF. CDR3 sequence (DNA): TGTGCCAGCAGTTTAACCGGGACTTACACAGATACGCAGTATTTT.

The J gene is TRBJ2-3, the V gene TRBV18; perhaps TRBD1 as D (6 bases). Germline CDR1 reads KGHSH; CDR2 reads LQKENI. The germline V and J ends were trimmed by 6 bases and 3 bases, with 16 bases remaining between them. This CDR3 is 15 amino acids long. The CDR3 loop is CASSPNYRVTDTQYF. The DNA of the CDR3 is TGTGCCAGCTCCCCAAACTACAGGGTTACAGATACGCAGTATTTT.

This clonotype was detected only a few times. The V gene is TRBV20-1, the J gene TRBJ2-3; 11 bases are a match to TRBD2. The V gene end was trimmed by 0 bases and the J gene end by 3 bases; junction bases not matched to a gene: 2. CDR1 is DFQATT and CDR2 is SNEGSKA in the germline V gene (reference sequence). This CDR3 is 15 amino acids long. The CDR3 nucleotides read TGCAGTGCTAGAGATACTAGCGGGGGAACAGATACGCAGTATTTT. Its protein product is CSARDTSGGTDTQYF.

V gene TRBV3-1 combines with J gene TRBJ2-1; D gene uncertain. V lost 1 base and J 9 bases, leaving 7 bases between the germline ends. The CDR3 sequence is 12 residues long. CDR1 LGHDT and CDR2 YNNKEL come from the germline V gene (reference sequence). For the CDR3, the DNA is TGTGCCAGCAGCCAAGTGTGCGCTGAGCAGTTCTTC. The encoded protein is CASSQVCAEQFF.

This clonotype was detected only a few times. An end of the junction does not agree with germline; a read error may underlie this. The chain has TRBV7-3 and TRBJ2-3; D is unresolved. This CDR3 has 14 amino acids. The germline CDR1 and CDR2 sequences are SGHTA and FQGTGA. The CDR3 protein is CASSLTPGTDTQYF. The CDR3, as DNA: TGTGCCAGCAGTTTAACCCCTGGGACAGATACGCAGTATTTT.

The chain combines TRBV7-2 with TRBJ2-1; 7 bases line up with TRBD2. V trimming: 2 bases; J trimming: 7 bases; junction bases outside the gene matches: 8. The CDR3 is 15 residues long. Looked up from germline, CDR1 is SGHTA and CDR2 is FQGNSA. The CDR3 loop is CASSLIVGGRNEQFF. CDR3 nucleotide sequence: TGTGCCAGCAGCTTAATTGTGGGAGGGCGGAATGAGCAGTTCTTC.

V usage is TRBV6-5 and J usage is TRBJ2-4; 13 positions match TRBD2. The germline V gene has CDR1 MNHEY and CDR2 SVGAGI. The CDR3 spans 14 residues. The V and J ends lost 2 bases and 11 bases, in that order; junction bases with no gene match: 3. CDR3 protein: CASSYGTSGTFQYF. The CDR3 DNA follows: TGTGCCAGCAGTTACGGGACTAGCGGGACCTTTCAGTACTTC.

The sample holds many counts of this clonotype. The chain joins TRBV6-2 or TRBV6-3 to TRBJ1-5; D ambiguous. This CDR3 has 13 amino acids. CDR1 is MNHEY, CDR2 SVGEGT, per germline. Trimming shortened V by 3 bases and J by 0 bases, and 3 bases separated the two germline ends. The CDR3 protein is CASSYYSNQPQHF. The CDR3 region has the DNA TGTGCCAGCAGTTATTATAGCAATCAGCCCCAGCATTTT.

J is TRBJ2-3 and V is TRBV13, with 11 positions matching TRBD2. V dropped 5 bases and J dropped 7; count of bases not matched to a gene: 8. The CDR3 contains 15 residues. Germline lookup yields CDR1 PRHDT and CDR2 FYEKMQ (reference sequence). The CDR3 here is CASSVTGTSGHTQYF. CDR3 in DNA: TGTGCCAGCAGCGTAACCGGGACTAGCGGTCATACGCAGTATTTT.